A selection of T cell receptor beta chains follows, all from one sample in a study of tissue T cells after allogeneic stem cell transplantation. Method: immunoSEQ multiplex PCR; TCRdb's copy keeps in-frame clones and lacks some. The sample carries about 340 clones, around 43% recorded once. The sequenced sample was ascending colon tissue, obtained at autopsy. These receptor sequences come from a female patient between 40 and 75 years old with steroid-refractory graft-versus-host disease after an allogeneic stem cell transplant. The graft donor may be the source of some T cells. Each CDR3 is given with its conserved first and last residue. Clone size is not always given. Where it is, it says once, few, many or a class for expanded clones.

clone size,V gene,J gene,CDR3 protein
-,TRBV5-5,TRBJ1-5,CASSLVGVPGQPQHF
large,TRBV9,TRBJ2-7,CASSVGGSGPSYEQYF
-,TRBV2,TRBJ2-7,CASRETDLSSYEQYF
-,TRBV28,TRBJ1-1,CASSSEGQGAFF
-,TRBV25-1,TRBJ2-7,CASSDRGYEQYF
-,TRBV27,TRBJ2-7,CASSLMTGVYEQYF
-,TRBV19,TRBJ1-6,CASSPETGLANSPLHF
-,TRBV14,TRBJ2-7,CASSQGRASGAYEQYF
-,TRBV24-1,TRBJ2-7,CATSDSARVGSYEQYF
large,TRBV3-1/TRBV3-2,TRBJ2-7,CASSHVRDRQYF
few,TRBV30,TRBJ1-6,CAWSVTRTLHF
-,TRBV10-3,TRBJ1-1,CAIRQGANTEAFF
few,TRBV5-1,TRBJ2-7,CASSPPDRGYEQYF
-,TRBV30,TRBJ1-6,CAWSRQNNSPLHF
-,TRBV6-2/TRBV6-3,TRBJ1-4,CASSSSSGGREKLFF
-,TRBV3-1/TRBV3-2,TRBJ2-4,CASSILAPICKKNIQYF
few,TRBV5-4,TRBJ1-5,CASSLDPRDQPQHF
-,TRBV15,TRBJ2-5,CATSRDSLAGGWGTQYF
few,TRBV2,TRBJ2-1,CANSPGLAVDEQFF
-,TRBV5-1,TRBJ2-7,CASSRQRPYEQYF